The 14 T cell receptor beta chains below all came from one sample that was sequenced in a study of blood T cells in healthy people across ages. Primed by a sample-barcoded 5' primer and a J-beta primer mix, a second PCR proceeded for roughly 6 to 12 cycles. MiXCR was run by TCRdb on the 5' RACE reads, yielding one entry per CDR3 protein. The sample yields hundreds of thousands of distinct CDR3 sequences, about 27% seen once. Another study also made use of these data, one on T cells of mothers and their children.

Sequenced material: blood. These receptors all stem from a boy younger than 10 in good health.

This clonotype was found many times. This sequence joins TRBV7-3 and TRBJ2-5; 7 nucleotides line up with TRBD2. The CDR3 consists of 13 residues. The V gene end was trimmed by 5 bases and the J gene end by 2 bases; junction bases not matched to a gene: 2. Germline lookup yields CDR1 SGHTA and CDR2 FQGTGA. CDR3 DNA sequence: TGTGCCAGCAGCGGGGGGGAACAAGAGACCCAGTACTTC. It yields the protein CASSGGEQETQYF. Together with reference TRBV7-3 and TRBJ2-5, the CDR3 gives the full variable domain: GAGVSQTPSNKVTEKGKYVELRCDPISGHTALYWYRQSLGQGPEFLIYFQGTGAADDSGLPNDRFFAVRPEGSVSTLKIQRTERGDSAVYLCASSGGEQETQYFGPGTRLLVL.

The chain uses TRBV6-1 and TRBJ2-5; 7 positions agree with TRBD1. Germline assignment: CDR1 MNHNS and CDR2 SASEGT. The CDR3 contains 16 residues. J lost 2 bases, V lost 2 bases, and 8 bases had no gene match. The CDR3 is CASSERNRGPQETQYF. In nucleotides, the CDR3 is TGTGCCAGCAGTGAACGGAACAGGGGACCTCAAGAGACCCAGTACTTC.

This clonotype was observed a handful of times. The CDR3 DNA follows: TGTGCCAGCAGCTTAGATGCGGGAGTATTAGAGACCCAGTACTTC. The encoded protein is CASSLDAGVLETQYF. The chain combines TRBV7-9 with TRBJ2-5, with 7 bases matching TRBD2. J gave up 4 bases and V 1 base, and 6 bases lay outside the gene matches. The germline V gene has CDR1 SEHNR and CDR2 FQNEAQ (reference sequence). The CDR3 runs 15 residues.

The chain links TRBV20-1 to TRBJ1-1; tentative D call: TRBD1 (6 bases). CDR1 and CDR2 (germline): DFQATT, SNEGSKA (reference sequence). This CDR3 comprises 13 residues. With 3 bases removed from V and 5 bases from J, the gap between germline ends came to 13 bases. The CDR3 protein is CSARRGAGTEAFF. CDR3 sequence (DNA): TGCAGTGCTAGGAGGGGGGCGGGTACTGAAGCTTTCTTT.

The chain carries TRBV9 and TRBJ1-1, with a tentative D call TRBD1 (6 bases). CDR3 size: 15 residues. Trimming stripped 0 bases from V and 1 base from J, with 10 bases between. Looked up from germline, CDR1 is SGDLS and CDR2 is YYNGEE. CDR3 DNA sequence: TGTGCCAGCAGCGTAGGGGGGGGCTCGAACACTGAAGCTTTCTTT. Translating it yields CASSVGGGSNTEAFF.

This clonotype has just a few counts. CDR3 DNA sequence: TGTGCCAGCAGTTACCTGACAGGGGTCTCCTACGAGCAGTACTTC. This sequence encodes CASSYLTGVSYEQYF. The rearrangement joins TRBV6-2 or TRBV6-3 to TRBJ2-5; 8 bases align to TRBD1. The J call is in doubt because the DNA end fits TRBJ2-7 better. This CDR3 spans 15 amino acids. The germline V gene has CDR1 MNHEY and CDR2 SVGEGT.

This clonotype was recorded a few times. For the CDR3, the DNA is TGTGCCAGCAGCCCCCAGGGTAGCATCCAAGAGACCCAGTACTTC. Amino acids: CASSPQGSIQETQYF. The V and J genes are TRBV9 and TRBJ2-5; D is possibly TRBD1 (5 bases). CDR1 SGDLS and CDR2 YYNGEE come from the germline V gene. The length of the CDR3 is 15 residues. Trimming removed 4 bases from V and 1 base from J, with 14 bases in between.

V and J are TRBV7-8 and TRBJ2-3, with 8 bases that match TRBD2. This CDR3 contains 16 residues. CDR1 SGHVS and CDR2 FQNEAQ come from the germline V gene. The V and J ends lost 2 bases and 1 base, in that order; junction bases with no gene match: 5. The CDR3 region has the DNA TGTGCCAGCAGCTTATTCATACTAGCGGGCACAGATACGCAGTATTTT. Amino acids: CASSLFILAGTDTQYF.

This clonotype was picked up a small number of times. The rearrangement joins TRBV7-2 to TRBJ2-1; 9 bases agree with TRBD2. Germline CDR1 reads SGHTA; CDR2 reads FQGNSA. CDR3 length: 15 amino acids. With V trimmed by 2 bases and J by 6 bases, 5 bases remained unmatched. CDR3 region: CASSLWAGGPNEQFF. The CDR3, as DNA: TGTGCCAGCAGCTTATGGGCGGGAGGGCCCAATGAGCAGTTCTTC.

The CDR3 sequence: CASRSTGGPTYEQYF. The CDR3 coding sequence is TGTGCCAGCAGATCAACAGGGGGCCCTACCTACGAGCAGTACTTC. The chain recombines TRBV7-2 with TRBJ2-7; TRBD1 aligns across 9 bases. Germline CDR1 and CDR2: SGHTA and FQGNSA. The CDR3 spans 15 residues. V lost 6 bases to trimming and J lost 2 bases; unmatched junction nucleotides: 8.

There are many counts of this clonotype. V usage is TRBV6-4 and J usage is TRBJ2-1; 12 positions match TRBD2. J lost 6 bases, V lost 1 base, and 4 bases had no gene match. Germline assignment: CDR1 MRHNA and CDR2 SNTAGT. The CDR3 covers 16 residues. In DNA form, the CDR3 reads TGTGCCAGCAGTGACTTCACTAGCGGGAGGCCCAATGAGCAGTTCTTC. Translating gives CASSDFTSGRPNEQFF.

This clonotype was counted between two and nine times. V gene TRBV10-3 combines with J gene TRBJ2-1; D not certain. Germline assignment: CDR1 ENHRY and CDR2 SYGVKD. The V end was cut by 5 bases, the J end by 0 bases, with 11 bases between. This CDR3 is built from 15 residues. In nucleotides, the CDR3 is TGTGCCATCAGTCCGACTCCTTTCTCCTACAATGAGCAGTTCTTC. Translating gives CAISPTPFSYNEQFF.

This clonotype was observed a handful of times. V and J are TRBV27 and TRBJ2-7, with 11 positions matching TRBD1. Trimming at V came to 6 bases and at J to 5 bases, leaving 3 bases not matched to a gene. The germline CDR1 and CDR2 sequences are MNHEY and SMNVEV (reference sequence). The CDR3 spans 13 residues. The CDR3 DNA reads TGTGCCAGCAGGCGGACAGGGGGCGACGAGCAGTACTTC. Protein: CASRRTGGDEQYF.

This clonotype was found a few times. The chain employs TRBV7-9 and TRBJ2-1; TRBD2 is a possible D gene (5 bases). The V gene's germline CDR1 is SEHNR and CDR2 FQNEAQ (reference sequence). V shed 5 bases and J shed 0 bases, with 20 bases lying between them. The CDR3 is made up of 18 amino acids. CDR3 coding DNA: TGTGCCAGCAGCCCACCCATAGCGAGCGGCAGCTCCTACAATGAGCAGTTCTTC. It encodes CASSPPIASGSSYNEQFF.